This T cell receptor (beta chain) was captured in a study of cytomegalovirus exposure and HLA in healthy donors (dated by TCRdb to about 2017). Regarding the research as a whole: An earlier analysis of 587 of the donors reported approximately 280 Gb of sequence data and around 100 million unique TCR beta sequences obtained from around 190 million T cells. The study used immunosequencing to profile the T cell repertoires of under 700 subjects and linked those repertoires to cytomegalovirus serostatus. Typing coverage differed by locus: A, B, C, DRB1 and DQB1 were typed in roughly 620-640 donors, DQA1 in approximately 520, DPA1 in around 610, and DPB1 in 472. The study was designed to test whether signatures of past pathogen exposure could be identified by cataloging public T cell receptors. To decide whether each TCR beta V gene segment behaved as functional or pseudogenic, an earlier analysis of 587 of the donors relied on high-throughput TCR beta sequencing. A later analysis re-examined previously published TCR beta repertoires from hundreds of donors and added high-resolution HLA genotyping to investigate patterns of TCR occurrence. The study combined high-throughput TCR immunosequencing, statistical association of individual TCRs with disease status, and machine learning to predict cytomegalovirus infection status. Roughly 5 DR-DQ haplotypes were treated as single units for association and clustering because of strong linkage in the cohort. Across 398 genotyped donors of the cohort, an average of about 200,000 unique TCR beta nucleotide sequences per donor were sequenced, and 15% to 20% of those sequences were non-productive. Roughly 320 gigabases of sequencing data and tens of millions of unique TCR sequences made up an early release that covered 500 to 650 HLA-typed donors. Genome-wide SNP genotypes for about 65% of the roughly 700 donors were used in a later genetic analysis, which treated that subset as a discovery cohort. Of the approximately 400 genotyped donors, roughly 76% were placed in the genetic ancestry cluster associated with self-reported Caucasian donors. All discovery cohort repertoires had been generated using a single sequencing platform. Both class I and class II loci were covered by HLA typing, at four-digit resolution. In the later analysis, no new phenotypic data were used to find candidate immune exposures; instead, reliance was placed on TCR beta sequences and their occurrence across donors. Besides the first cohort of roughly 660 subjects, a separate validation cohort made up of 120 different subjects was used. Alongside the repertoire data, information on donor age, sex, ethnicity and CMV serostatus was compiled.

The method was the immunoSEQ multiplex PCR assay. A mixture of 60 forward primers for TCR Vbeta segments and 13 reverse primers for TCR Jbeta segments was used in the multiplex PCR. Amplification of the CDR3 region of rearranged TCR beta genes was performed with a multiplex PCR assay on genomic DNA. Amplified TCR beta libraries were sequenced as 87-base-pair reads on the Illumina HiSeq System. For the original study's pipeline: A later analysis counted tens of millions of unique TCR beta chains across the 600 to 850 repertoires, and around 9.9 million of these chains were shared by at least two donors. Raw reads were error-corrected and collapsed into unique sequences by a nearest-neighbor algorithm in which closely related sequences were merged to remove PCR and sequencing errors. Alignment of CDR3 sequences to IMGT reference sequences was used to assign V, D and J gene segments. For a sequence to be retained, a match of at least six nucleotides was required to both a V gene segment and a J gene segment. A rearrangement was called productive if the CDR3 had no stop codons and remained in frame with V and J, and every other rearrangement was called non-productive. CDR3 was defined by IMGT convention, running from the second conserved V-encoded cysteine to the conserved J-encoded phenylalanine. The earlier analysis of some 600 of the donors excluded sequences that lacked an unambiguous match to a single V gene segment. An earlier analysis of a few hundred of the donors called V segments functional above 56.7% productive rearrangements and segregating when the between-donor standard deviation exceeded 5%. A statistical classification framework was developed to diagnose cytomegalovirus status using the catalog of TCR beta chain sequences. In a later analysis, V and J genes were assigned by comparing TCR nucleotide sequences against IMGT/GENE-DB human TR gene sequences. In a later analysis, CDR3 sequences and most-parsimonious VDJ recombination scenarios were assigned using the TCRdist pipeline. In a later analysis, each TCR beta chain was defined by its CDR3 amino acid sequence together with its V-gene family, and reads lacking a unique V-gene family were excluded. As a way to deal with suspected cross-contamination and a sequencing artifact, a later analysis dropped approximately 590 nucleotide sequences that were highly shared and had low generation probability. In a later analysis, a clonal expansion index was calculated for each public chain from normalized within-repertoire ranks of inferred template counts. A later analysis computed generation probabilities with a VDJ recombination model fitted to out-of-frame rearrangements, and checked the results against IGoR. Hypergeometric tests were used in a later analysis to score TCR-TCR, TCR-HLA and TCR-CMV co-occurrence, with a repertoire-size bias correction applied to the TCR pairs. To estimate false discovery rates, a later analysis permuted the HLA or CMV assignments 20 times. In a later analysis, co-occurring TCRs were grouped using DBSCAN, and TCRdist sequence similarity was added for clustering within HLA-allele-positive subsets. Repertoires with fewer than 30,000 or more than 120,000 public chains, plus five repertoires with anomalous nucleotide sharing, were excluded from co-occurrence clustering. TCRdb holds this immuneACCESS table with in-frame rearrangements only. Some clones are missing; in checked studies, unresolved V genes explain under half, and the rest has no known cause. V, J and clone size are those of that table, while D and trimming were read from the DNA. Here the sample has about 160,000 clones; 75% occur a single time. The biggest ten clones account for about 2.7% of the sample.

The CDR3 measures 14 amino acids from cysteine to phenylalanine. The sequence is cut down to CDR3 DNA, 42 bases in frame from base 1. CDR1 and CDR2, looked up from the germline V gene, are SGDLS and YYNGEE. The V and J ends are trimmed by 0 bases and 5 bases, leaving 11 bases between them. General conclusions and limits of the study: Assigning TCR associations to individual alleles was difficult when HLA alleles, especially DR and DQ, strongly co-occurred. The authors suggested that the approach could potentially be extended to other disease states and immunological phenotypes. Several of the top co-occurrence clusters appeared to be linked to parvovirus B19, influenza, CMV and Epstein-Barr virus, according to a later analysis. Most TCR sequences were seen in very few donors, while some public TCRs were found in many individuals. A later analysis found that HLA-associated TCR beta chains were more clonally expanded and had lower generation probabilities than equally common non-associated chains. In vitro tests confirmed that a few of the cytomegalovirus-associated TCR beta chains recognize cytomegalovirus antigens. The presence/absence analyses assumed that sequencing depth was roughly uniform across donors, and that assumption may not be true. A further reported finding was that TCR beta sequences accurately predicted the HLA-A and HLA-B alleles for most subjects in the first cohort. For the cohort, immune exposure information was limited to CMV serostatus. A total of around 150 TCR beta chains were listed by the study as associated with cytomegalovirus. HLA typing was unavailable for some donors at each locus, so association tests used only the typed subset. According to a later analysis, most CMV-associated TCR beta chains appeared to be HLA-restricted, and the HLA associations seemed to be driven largely by CMV exposure. Broadly in line with IMGT annotations, most TCR beta V segments showed up in productive rearrangements about 87% or about 30% of the time in an earlier analysis of about 500 of the donors. The cohort was sequenced for TCR beta chains only, and without alpha or paired-chain data the features that could be detected were limited. A later analysis found that TCR association rates varied across HLA loci, with DRB1 alleles showing the most associated TCRs and HLA-C alleles the fewest. An association between a missense DCLRE1C variant and V-gene and J-gene trimming of TCR beta chains was found in a later genetic analysis and replicated in an independent cohort. Specific HLA alleles were associated with 15,000 to 20,000 TCR beta sequences at a false discovery rate of 0.05 in a later analysis. Some IMGT-functional V segments, including TRBV6-2 and TRBV6-3, could not be told apart with the 87-base-pair reads, so those segments were excluded. According to a later genetic analysis, donors in an Asian-associated ancestry cluster had fewer N-insertions in productive TCRs than the approximately 700-donor mean. A cluster of highly shared sequence variants was judged likely to be a technical artifact of the sequencing pipeline. Linkage disequilibrium might explain the correlated functional status among segregating V segments, but an unknown experimental factor could not be excluded. In both the original and validation cohorts, the classifier was reported to diagnose cytomegalovirus status with high specificity and sensitivity. Because counts were too low, roughly 16 rarely observed V segments, including chromosome 9 orphons, were left out of the earlier analysis of approximately 580 of the donors.

Worth noting for this clone: This receptor's antigen is unknown. Base qualities are not provided; no much larger clone lies one nucleotide away.

The cohort was made up of 650 to 700 healthy bone marrow donors. At the time of sampling, all cohort members were nominally healthy, though unrecorded immune exposures were likely present. The donor was CMV seropositive and belonged to the group of more than 250 seropositive cohort members. Every donor gave a peripheral blood sample, and the peripheral blood mononuclear cells from that sample were used for TCR beta sequencing. Genomic DNA was extracted from the blood cell samples with the Qiagen DNeasy Blood Extraction Kit. Recombination connected TRBV9 to TRBJ1-2; tentative D gene TRBD1, with 5 bases matching. The source material was PBMCs. This clonotype was obtained from a woman between 50 and 59 years old in good health and CMV-seropositive. The CDR3 in this case is CASSVGGDGYGYTF. At the DNA level, the sequence is TGTGCCAGCAGCGTAGGGGGCGATGGATATGGCTACACCTTC.